This T cell receptor beta chain came from a study of immune evolution from preneoplasia to lung adenocarcinoma. General observations from the study: Later-stage lesions seemingly showed higher T cell density and diversity than normal lung.

Histologic diagnosis was independently verified by two lung pathologists. Assay used: immunoSEQ multiplex PCR; TCRdb lists only in-frame clones, some missing. The table records 35,000 to 40,000 clones, roughly 74% of them present only once. Per the germline V gene, CDR1 is KGHSH and CDR2 is LQKENI. The CDR3 has 18 residues. The V gene end was trimmed by 3 bases and the J gene end by 1 base; junction bases not matched to a gene: 9. Remarks on this clone: Its antigen is unidentified.

Input material: FFPE invasive lung adenocarcinoma tissue. The rearrangement links TRBV18 to TRBJ2-4, with 10 positions matching TRBD1. This sequence originates from a person aged 55 to 69 with lung adenocarcinoma. CDR3 in DNA: TGTGCCAGCTCACCTCCGGGACAGGGGTTGGGGGCCAAAAACATTCAGTACTTC. Its protein product is CASSPPGQGLGAKNIQYF.